This paragraph covers one TCR beta chain sequence. As yet, its antigen is unknown. CDR1 and CDR2 from the germline V gene are WNHNN and SYGVQD (reference sequence). Trimming took 11 bases from V and 0 from J, leaving 5 bases between them. The CDR3 is 11 residues long. Exclusion of a patient resulted from uncontrolled infection, other autoimmune disease, pregnancy or lactation. This sample was included in a study of T cells in Graves' hyperthyroidism and ophthalmopathy. The investigators amplified TCR beta CDR3 regions from RNA transcripts. The primer set for the first-round RT-PCR of the TCR CDR3 was HTBI. One entry per CDR3 protein results from TCRdb running MiXCR on the multiplex PCR reads. The sample yields 500,000 to 800,000 distinct CDR3 sequences, nearly 45% seen once. Study observations and caveats: Also found in blood were most expanded thyroid clonotypes above 0.001. From stable hyperthyroidism, ophthalmopathy was set apart by a 13 V-J model.

Material for sequencing was peripheral blood or thyroid tissue (not recorded which). This receptor was obtained from an adult man with Graves' disease, either hyperthyroidism or ophthalmopathy (not recorded which). The chain joins TRBV10-1 to TRBJ1-5; D remains ambiguous. The CDR3 sequence is CAQNSNQPQHF. The CDR3 nucleotides are TGCGCCCAAAATAGCAATCAGCCCCAGCATTTT.